The 32 T cell receptor beta chains listed next were all sequenced from one sample in a study of Ad26.COV2.S vaccination and SARS-CoV-2 variants. TCRdb keeps only in-frame clones here, not all; method: immunoSEQ multiplex PCR. Among about 350,000 clones listed, roughly 81% were seen once. This sample's treatment: some 20 received Ad26.COV2.S at low or high dose, single or two shots; roughly five received placebo; per-sample allocation not given. After the first vaccine or placebo injection, samples were drawn on day 63. Sequencing used peripheral blood, obtained in a trial of Ad26.COV2.S vaccine versus placebo. These receptors originate from a person aged 18-65 years who received the Ad26.COV2.S COVID-19 vaccine or a placebo.

The CDR3 here is CATRKTSGGTNTGELFF. CDR3 nucleotides: TGTGCCACCAGGAAGACTAGCGGGGGCACGAACACCGGGGAGCTGTTTTTT. The V gene is TRBV15, the J gene TRBJ2-2; TRBD2 aligns across 12 bases. CDR1 and CDR2 from the germline V gene are LNHNV and YYDKDF (reference sequence). The CDR3 sequence is 17 residues long. V was clipped by 6 bases and J by 0 bases; unmatched bases: 5.

The table lists this clone with a few counts. The genes are TRBV6-2 or TRBV6-3 and TRBJ1-2, with 10 bases lining up with TRBD1. The CDR3 sequence is 14 residues long. V gave up 5 bases and J gave up 5 bases; unmatched junction bases: 5. The germline CDR1 and CDR2 sequences are MNHEY and SVGEGT. This CDR3 reads CASSQTGGRYGYTF. For the CDR3, the DNA is TGTGCCAGCAGTCAGACAGGGGGCCGGTATGGCTACACCTTC.

The gene calls are TRBV15 and TRBJ1-3, with D hard to call. The length of the CDR3 is 15 residues. Deletions cut 3 bases from V and 4 bases from J, with 13 bases between. Germline V gene data show CDR1 as LNHNV and CDR2 as YYDKDF (reference sequence). The CDR3 sequence: CATSRAFGSGNTIYF. The CDR3 DNA reads as TGTGCCACCAGCAGGGCCTTTGGGTCCGGAAACACCATATATTTT. The variable domain in full, completed from reference TRBV15 and TRBJ1-3, reads DAMVIQNPRYQVTQFGKPVTLSCSQTLNHNVMYWYQQKSSQAPKLLFHYYDKDFNNEADTPDNFQSRRPNTSFCFLDIRSPGLGDTAMYLCATSRAFGSGNTIYFGEGSWLTVV.

This clone was recorded only once. V is TRBV18 and J is TRBJ2-1; 7 bases line up with TRBD1. This CDR3 comprises 13 residues. Looked up from germline, CDR1 is KGHSH and CDR2 is LQKENI. Unmatched junction bases numbered 2, after V lost 4 bases and J lost 5 bases. The CDR3 here is CASSQGANNEQFF. The CDR3 DNA is TGTGCCAGCTCACAGGGGGCAAACAATGAGCAGTTCTTC. The full variable domain, with the rest looked up from reference TRBV18 and TRBJ2-1, is NAGVMQNPRHLVRRRGQEARLRCSPMKGHSHVYWYRQLPEEGLKFMVYLQKENIIDESGMPKERFSAEFPKEGPSILRIQQVVRGDSAAYFCASSQGANNEQFFGPGTRLTVL.

The chain uses TRBV5-5 and TRBJ2-7; tentative D call: TRBD1 (5 bases). CDR1 and CDR2 (germline): SGHKS, YYEKEE (reference sequence). Between the trimmed V and J ends, which lost 1 base and 0 bases, there was a span of 8 bases. The CDR3 totals 14 residues. CDR3 in amino acids: CASSLSGNSYEQYF. CDR3 nucleotide sequence: TGTGCCAGCAGCTTGTCAGGGAACTCCTACGAGCAGTACTTC.

The chain is built from TRBV27 and TRBJ2-7, with unresolved D. This CDR3 is 13 amino acids long. Germline CDR1 is MNHEY and CDR2 is SMNVEV (reference sequence). Trimming removed 6 bases at V and 1 base at J, with 10 bases between. As DNA, the CDR3 is TGTGCCAGCAGACCGGCCGCATCCTACGAGCAGTACTTC. As protein: CASRPAASYEQYF.

This chain links TRBV5-1 with TRBJ2-1; D may be TRBD2 (6 bases). Trimming shortened V by 2 bases and J by 7 bases, and 19 bases separated the two germline ends. The CDR3 covers 16 residues. CDR1 and CDR2 (germline): SGHRS, YFSETQ. The CDR3 DNA is TGCGCCAGCAGCTTCACCGGGAGCGCCTCTTTAAATGAGCAGTTCTTC. Translated, it gives CASSFTGSASLNEQFF.

The V call is TRBV7-6, the J call TRBJ2-2; 9 positions match TRBD2. This CDR3 has 16 residues. Germline V CDR1 and CDR2: SGHVS, FNYEAQ. V lost 5 bases, J lost 6 bases, and 10 bases stayed unmatched. The chain's CDR3 is CASSLSGGRGAGELFF. CDR3 DNA: TGTGCCAGCAGCCTTAGCGGGGGCCGAGGAGCCGGGGAGCTGTTTTTT. Full variable domain (missing parts from reference TRBV7-6 and TRBJ2-2): GAGVSQSPRYKVTKRGQDVALRCDPISGHVSLYWYRQALGQGPEFLTYFNYEAQQDKSGLPNDRFSAERPEGSISTLTIQRTEQRDSAMYRCASSLSGGRGAGELFFGEGSRLTVL.

This chain connects TRBV6-5 to TRBJ1-2; D is unclear. Germline lookup yields CDR1 MNHEY and CDR2 SVGAGI. The CDR3 contains 13 residues. Trimming stripped 10 bases from V and 0 bases from J, with 12 bases between. The CDR3 DNA reads TGTGCCACCACCGACAATCCTAACTATGGCTACACCTTC. Its protein product is CATTDNPNYGYTF.

CDR3 loop: CATSEVLVGEQFF. CDR3 nucleotides: TGTGCCACCAGTGAAGTTTTGGTCGGGGAGCAGTTCTTC. The rearrangement joins TRBV24-1 to TRBJ2-1; no firm D call. Per the germline V gene, CDR1 is KGHDR and CDR2 is SFDVKD. The V end lost 4 bases, the J end lost 10 bases, and 13 bases lay between the germline ends. This CDR3 region has 13 residues.

This rearrangement joins TRBV7-7 to TRBJ1-4; TRBD1 agrees at 8 bases. CDR3 size: 13 residues. Germline V gene data show CDR1 as SSHAT and CDR2 as FNYEAQ (reference sequence). The V and J ends lost 5 bases and 7 bases, in that order; junction bases with no gene match: 3. CDR3 DNA sequence: TGTGCCAGCAGCCCTGGACAGGGTGAAAAACTGTTTTTT. Translating it yields CASSPGQGEKLFF. The variable domain in full, completed from reference TRBV7-7 and TRBJ1-4, reads GAGVSQSPRYKVTKRGQDVTLRCDPISSHATLYWYQQALGQGPEFLTYFNYEAQPDKSGLPSDRFSAERPEGSISTLTIQRTEQRDSAMYRCASSPGQGEKLFFGSGTQLSVL.

This clone came up once. V gene TRBV12-3 or TRBV12-4 combines with J gene TRBJ2-1; D remains unclear. With 6 bases removed from V and 4 bases from J, the gap between germline ends came to 7 bases. The CDR3 is 12 residues long. The CDR3 nucleotides read TGTGCCAGCAGCCCTGTGTACAATGAGCAGTTCTTC. Amino acid sequence: CASSPVYNEQFF.

The V gene is TRBV4-1, the J gene TRBJ2-1; the D is unclear. The CDR3 length is 14 residues. Germline V gives CDR1 MGHRA, CDR2 YSYEKL. V was trimmed by 3 bases and J by 6 bases, leaving 12 bases between them. CDR3 region: CASSQGILTNEQFF. The CDR3 nucleotides are TGCGCCAGCAGCCAGGGGATCCTGACCAATGAGCAGTTCTTC.

The V call is TRBV2, the J call TRBJ1-2, with D possibly being TRBD1 (5 bases). CDR3 length: 13 residues. Germline values: CDR1 SNHLY, CDR2 FYNNEI. The V end lost 7 bases, the J end lost 1 base, and 10 bases lay between the germline ends. CDR3 sequence reads: CASTLDSNYGYTF. DNA of the CDR3: TGTGCCAGCACCTTAGACAGTAACTATGGCTACACCTTC. Drawing the rest from reference TRBV2 and TRBJ1-2, the complete variable domain is EPEVTQTPSHQVTQMGQEVILRCVPISNHLYFYWYRQILGQKVEFLVSFYNNEISEKSEIFDDQFSVERPDGSNFTLKIRSTKLEDSAMYFCASTLDSNYGYTFGSGTRLTVV.

The chain recombines TRBV4-3 with TRBJ2-1; D is perhaps TRBD2 (5 bases). V lost 0 bases to trimming and J lost 7 bases, with 16 bases between them. Germline CDR1 reads LGHNA; CDR2 reads YSLEER. The CDR3 covers 16 residues. The CDR3 is CASSQESGFLGNEQFF. In DNA, the CDR3 is TGCGCCAGCAGCCAAGAAAGCGGCTTCCTTGGGAATGAGCAGTTCTTC.

The chain links TRBV6-6 to TRBJ2-3; 7 bases map to TRBD2. Per the germline V gene, CDR1 is MNHNY and CDR2 is SVGAGI (reference sequence). The CDR3 length is 15 residues. Trimming took 6 bases from V and 3 from J; bases not matched to a gene: 9. DNA of the CDR3: TGTGCCAGCAGCCGACTCGGGGAGGGAACAGATACGCAGTATTTT. As protein: CASSRLGEGTDTQYF.

J is TRBJ1-6 and V is TRBV13, with a weak D call TRBD1 (5 bases). Per the germline V gene, CDR1 is PRHDT and CDR2 is FYEKMQ (reference sequence). The CDR3 is 15 residues long. V was trimmed by 5 bases and J by 0 bases, leaving 8 bases between them. The CDR3 protein is CASSEGSSYNSPLHF. The DNA of the CDR3 is TGTGCCAGCAGCGAGGGGAGCTCCTATAATTCACCCCTCCACTTT.

The J gene is TRBJ1-1, the V gene TRBV3-1 (or the pseudogene TRBV3-2); unclear D gene. Germline V gives CDR1 LGHDT, CDR2 YNNKEL (reference sequence). V was clipped by 4 bases and J by 1 base, with 10 bases between them. CDR3 size: 14 residues. The chain's CDR3 is CASSPNPWNTEAFF. The CDR3, as DNA: TGTGCCAGCAGCCCAAACCCATGGAACACTGAAGCTTTCTTT.

V and J are TRBV30 and TRBJ2-2; possible D gene TRBD1, 5 bases. Germline CDR1 and CDR2: GTSNPN and SVGIG (reference sequence). The CDR3 is 14 residues long. The ends were cut back, 5 bases at V and 5 bases at J, with 15 bases in the middle. The DNA of the CDR3 is TGTGCCTGGCGCCCTCTTGGGGCAACCGGGGAGCTGTTTTTT. It codes for CAWRPLGATGELFF. The whole variable domain, remainder taken from reference TRBV30 and TRBJ2-2, is SQTIHQWPATLVQPVGSPLSLECTVEGTSNPNLYWYRQAAGRGLQLLFYSVGIGQISSEVPQNLSASRPQDRQFILSSKKLLLSDSGFYLCAWRPLGATGELFFGEGSRLTVL.

The V and J genes are TRBV28 and TRBJ1-2, with no clear D. With 4 bases removed from V and 8 bases from J, the gap between germline ends came to 11 bases. Germline loops: CDR1 MDHEN, CDR2 SYDVKM. The CDR3 is 12 residues long. The CDR3 nucleotides read TGTGCCAGCAGTTCCCAGGTTGAGGGCTACACCTTC. Translated: CASSSQVEGYTF.

This clone was detected only once. The chain has TRBV3-1 (or the pseudogene TRBV3-2) and TRBJ1-1; TRBD1 matches 8 bases. The CDR3 is made up of 14 amino acids. V trimming: 3 bases; J trimming: 3 bases; junction bases outside the gene matches: 3. Germline assignment: CDR1 LGHDT and CDR2 YNNKEL (reference sequence). The CDR3 sequence: CASSQPTGDTEAFF. The CDR3 DNA is TGTGCCAGCAGCCAGCCGACAGGGGACACTGAAGCTTTCTTT.

The chain joins TRBV29-1 to TRBJ2-5; TRBD1 is a possible D gene (6 bases). The CDR3 runs 12 residues. The V and J ends lost 6 bases and 0 bases respectively, with 8 bases between them. Looked up from germline, CDR1 is SQVTM and CDR2 is ANQGSEA. The CDR3 coding sequence is TGCAGCGTAGGGACAAACCAAGAGACCCAGTACTTC. Amino acids: CSVGTNQETQYF.

The rearrangement uses TRBV4-3 and TRBJ2-3; 16 bases align to TRBD2. V lost 3 bases and J lost 4; bases outside the gene matches: 4. Germline V lookup: CDR1 LGHNA, CDR2 YSLEER. The CDR3 is 17 amino acids. The CDR3: CASSHPGTSGGADTQYF. Here the CDR3 DNA reads TGCGCCAGCAGCCACCCCGGGACTAGCGGGGGGGCAGATACGCAGTATTTT.

This chain joins TRBV5-1 and TRBJ2-7, with TRBD2 as a possible D gene (6 bases). The CDR3 is 14 amino acids. The germline gives CDR1 SGHRS, CDR2 YFSETQ. V lost 0 bases to trimming and J lost 3 bases, with 10 bases between them. In nucleotides, the CDR3 is TGCGCCAGCAGCTTGGCCTCGACTAGCTACGAGCAGTACTTC. It translates to CASSLASTSYEQYF.

The chain carries TRBV2 and TRBJ1-5; tentatively, D is TRBD1 (5 bases). Trimming shortened V by 4 bases and J by 4 bases, and 11 bases separated the two germline ends. The CDR3 extends over 14 amino acids. CDR1 is SNHLY, CDR2 FYNNEI, per germline. This CDR3 is CASSVKQGNQPQHF. The CDR3 DNA is TGTGCCAGCAGTGTGAAGCAGGGAAATCAGCCCCAGCATTTT. The variable domain in full, with the rest retrieved from reference TRBV2 and TRBJ1-5, is EPEVTQTPSHQVTQMGQEVILRCVPISNHLYFYWYRQILGQKVEFLVSFYNNEISEKSEIFDDQFSVERPDGSNFTLKIRSTKLEDSAMYFCASSVKQGNQPQHFGDGTRLSIL.

The chain has TRBV11-2 and TRBJ1-1; a weak D match, TRBD1 (6 bases). Trimming stripped 1 base from V and 10 bases from J, with 16 bases between. CDR3 length: 14 amino acids. Germline V gives CDR1 SGHAT, CDR2 FQNNGV. CDR3 region: CASSLVGGQGGAFF. In nucleotides, the CDR3 is TGTGCCAGCAGCTTAGTCGGGGGTCAAGGGGGAGCTTTCTTT.

The rearrangement links TRBV28 to TRBJ1-5; D not certain. CDR3 size: 14 residues. Trimming cost V 6 bases and J 0 bases, with 9 bases left between them. CDR1 and CDR2 (germline): MDHEN, SYDVKM. The CDR3 nucleotides are TGTGCCAGCAGGGTGGAGGATAGCAATCAGCCCCAGCATTTT. Translated: CASRVEDSNQPQHF.

The chain couples TRBV5-5 to TRBJ2-2; D ambiguous. The V end lost 3 bases, the J end lost 7 bases, and 19 bases lay between the germline ends. The CDR3 runs to 16 residues. Germline lookup yields CDR1 SGHKS and CDR2 YYEKEE (reference sequence). The CDR3 region is CASSWSPVAGSGELFF. DNA for the CDR3: TGTGCCAGCAGCTGGAGCCCGGTTGCTGGCAGCGGGGAGCTGTTTTTT.

The CDR3: CASSHGGGDSPLHF. DNA of the CDR3: TGTGCCAGCAGCCATGGGGGCGGGGATTCACCCCTCCACTTT. The chain employs TRBV3-1 (or the pseudogene TRBV3-2) and TRBJ1-6; tentatively, D is TRBD1 (6 bases). Per germline, CDR1 LGHDT and CDR2 YNNKEL (reference sequence). The CDR3 length is 14 residues. V was trimmed by 3 bases and J by 8 bases, leaving 11 bases between them.

V gene TRBV11-2 combines with J gene TRBJ1-1; 12 bases agree with TRBD1. Trimming removed 7 bases from V and 2 bases from J; junction bases left unmatched: 5. The CDR3 extends over 15 amino acids. The germline V gene encodes CDR1 SGHAT and CDR2 FQNNGV. The CDR3 loop is CASTGTGGFNTEAFF. The DNA of the CDR3 is TGTGCCAGCACTGGGACAGGGGGCTTTAACACTGAAGCTTTCTTT.

CDR3 region: CASSLDAAGVPNEQFF. CDR3 in DNA: TGTGCCAGCAGCTTAGATGCGGCGGGAGTCCCTAATGAGCAGTTCTTC. The chain couples TRBV11-2 to TRBJ2-1; 7 bases map to TRBD2. There are 16 residues in the CDR3. J lost 7 bases, V lost 0 bases, and 9 bases had no gene match. Germline values: CDR1 SGHAT, CDR2 FQNNGV.

The V and J genes are TRBV3-1 (or the pseudogene TRBV3-2) and TRBJ2-5; TRBD2 agrees at 10 bases. Germline lookup yields CDR1 LGHDT and CDR2 YNNKEL (reference sequence). The CDR3 contains 14 residues. V trimming: 6 bases; J trimming: 3 bases; junction bases outside the gene matches: 4. The CDR3 DNA follows: TGTGCCAGCAGGCAAACTAGCGGGGAAGAGACCCAGTACTTC. Translating gives CASRQTSGEETQYF.